Shown below are 22 T cell receptor beta chains from a single sample sequenced in a study of T cells in Graves' hyperthyroidism and ophthalmopathy. TCR beta CDR3 regions were amplified from RNA. First-round RT-PCR with HTBI primers amplified the TCR CDR3 region. TCRdb analysed the multiplex PCR reads with MiXCR anew, one entry per CDR3 protein. The table has hundreds of thousands of distinct CDR3 sequences, 20% to 25% seen once. Input material: blood. These TCRs come from a man under 40 with Graves' ophthalmopathy.

The V and J genes are TRBV5-4 and TRBJ1-2; weak D call: TRBD1 (5 bases). Between the trimmed V and J ends, which lost 5 bases and 3 bases, there was a span of 17 bases. Germline V gene sequence: CDR1 SGHNT, CDR2 YYREEE (reference sequence). This CDR3 is built from 15 residues. CDR3 loop: CASSPLGRADYGYTF. The CDR3 coding sequence is TGTGCCAGCAGTCCATTAGGCAGGGCGGACTATGGCTACACCTTC.

The chain employs TRBV18 and TRBJ2-7; 7 bases align to TRBD1. J gave up 0 bases and V 4 bases, and 9 bases lay outside the gene matches. The germline CDR1 and CDR2 sequences are KGHSH and LQKENI. This CDR3 comprises 16 residues. The CDR3 sequence is CASSREGQDRSYEQYF. CDR3 coding DNA: TGTGCCAGCTCACGAGAAGGACAGGACCGCTCCTACGAGCAGTACTTC.

The table lists this clonotype with many counts. CDR3 sequence (DNA): TGTGCCAGCAGCGCTCGTGGGGGTGGAGAGACCCAGTACTTC. Translated: CASSARGGGETQYF. The gene calls are TRBV14 and TRBJ2-5; D may correspond to TRBD1 or TRBD2 (5 bases each). Germline V gene data show CDR1 as SGHDN and CDR2 as FVKESK. The V end lost 5 bases, the J end lost 4 bases, and 14 bases lay between the germline ends. The length of the CDR3 is 14 residues.

The chain links TRBV27 to TRBJ1-1; D gene ambiguous. CDR3 size: 11 residues. Germline V lookup: CDR1 MNHEY, CDR2 SMNVEV (reference sequence). V was trimmed by 4 bases and J by 7 bases, leaving 7 bases between them. Here the CDR3 reads CASSWNHEAFF. The DNA for the CDR3 is TGTGCCAGCAGTTGGAACCATGAAGCTTTCTTT.

This clonotype was recorded at least ten times. CDR3 nucleotide sequence: TGCAGTGCCAGACTACAGGGGAGAGGGGTAGATCAGCCCCAGCATTTT. It translates to CSARLQGRGVDQPQHF. V usage is TRBV20-1 and J usage is TRBJ1-5; 7 bases fit TRBD1. The germline V gene has CDR1 DFQATT and CDR2 SNEGSKA (reference sequence). V gave up 6 bases and J gave up 5 bases; unmatched junction bases: 16. The CDR3 loop spans 16 amino acids.

This clonotype came up many times. The rearrangement joins TRBV28 to TRBJ2-7; possibly TRBD2 for D (5 bases). This CDR3 comprises 13 residues. Germline V gene sequence: CDR1 MDHEN, CDR2 SYDVKM. With 2 bases removed from V and 7 bases from J, the gap between germline ends came to 12 bases. The CDR3 region is CASSLDWRSEQYF. The CDR3 DNA sequence: TGTGCCAGCAGTTTAGATTGGAGGTCTGAGCAGTACTTC.

This clonotype was picked up a small number of times. This rearrangement joins TRBV20-1 to TRBJ2-1; the D gene is possibly TRBD1 (6 bases). V was trimmed by 6 bases and J by 3 bases, leaving 12 bases between them. This CDR3 is built from 13 residues. The germline V gene has CDR1 DFQATT and CDR2 SNEGSKA (reference sequence). The DNA for the CDR3 is TGCAGTGCCCGGAACAGGGACTACAATGAGCAGTTCTTC. Its translation is CSARNRDYNEQFF.

Ten or more counts support this clonotype. The chain employs TRBV3-1 and TRBJ2-3; D remains ambiguous. The V gene lost 0 bases and the J gene lost 3 bases, with 10 bases spanning the gap. In germline, CDR1 is LGHDT, CDR2 YNNKEL (reference sequence). The length of the CDR3 is 15 residues. For the CDR3, the DNA is TGTGCCAGCAGCCAAGAATCCGGTTGGACAGATACGCAGTATTTT. Protein product: CASSQESGWTDTQYF.

The rearrangement uses TRBV10-2 and TRBJ1-6, with unresolved D. This CDR3 has 13 amino acids. The V gene's germline CDR1 is WSHSY and CDR2 SAAADI. V was clipped by 7 bases and J by 6 bases, with 10 bases between them. The chain's CDR3 is CASTSGINSPLHF. The CDR3 DNA is TGCGCCAGCACTTCCGGGATTAATTCACCCCTCCACTTT.

This clonotype was seen a single time. The rearrangement uses TRBV10-3 and TRBJ2-7; TRBD1 matches 9 bases. The CDR3 spans 13 residues. The trim removed 6 bases at V and 5 bases at J, leaving 5 bases unmatched. CDR1 and CDR2 from the germline V gene are ENHRY and SYGVKD. In DNA form, the CDR3 reads TGTGCCATCAGCCGGGACAGGGTCCACGAGCAGTACTTC. Amino acid sequence: CAISRDRVHEQYF.

This chain links TRBV9 with TRBJ2-4, with 10 bases identical to TRBD1. The germline V gene has CDR1 SGDLS and CDR2 YYNGEE. This CDR3 is 15 amino acids long. Trimming at V came to 3 bases and at J to 1 base, leaving 1 base not matched to a gene. The DNA for the CDR3 is TGTGCCAGCAGCGAGGGACAGGGGGCCAAAAACATTCAGTACTTC. As protein: CASSEGQGAKNIQYF.

In its sample, this clonotype was seen a few times. This rearrangement joins TRBV28 to TRBJ2-7, with D possibly matching TRBD2 (5 bases). Germline V gene lookup returns CDR1 MDHEN and CDR2 SYDVKM. The V gene lost 7 bases and the J gene lost 6 bases, with 7 bases spanning the gap. The CDR3 covers 10 residues. CDR3 region: CASNGVEQYF. The CDR3 DNA reads as TGTGCCAGCAACGGGGTCGAGCAGTACTTC.

The sample holds many counts of this clonotype. This chain links TRBV11-2 with TRBJ2-4, with unresolved D. The germline CDR1 and CDR2 sequences are SGHAT and FQNNGV. V lost 0 bases and J lost 7, with 4 bases in between. CDR3 length: 12 amino acids. The CDR3 DNA reads as TGTGCCAGCAGCTTAGAGAGGAACATTCAGTACTTC. Translating gives CASSLERNIQYF.

This clonotype was recorded many times. The chain carries TRBV20-1 and TRBJ2-5; D possibly corresponds to TRBD1 (6 bases). The CDR3 runs 15 residues. Germline CDR1 reads DFQATT; CDR2 reads SNEGSKA (reference sequence). CDR3 sequence reads: CSIRPGQSPQETQYF. CDR3 sequence (DNA): TGCAGCATAAGGCCGGGACAAAGTCCTCAAGAGACCCAGTACTTC.

The chain recombines TRBV7-6 with TRBJ2-1; D perhaps matches TRBD2 (5 bases). The V gene's germline CDR1 is SGHVS and CDR2 FNYEAQ. The V and J ends lost 2 bases and 0 bases respectively, with 11 bases between them. The CDR3 totals 16 residues. The CDR3 DNA follows: TGTGCCAGCAGCTTACGGGGTCGAGGCTCCTACAATGAGCAGTTCTTC. As protein: CASSLRGRGSYNEQFF. The whole variable domain, remainder taken from reference TRBV7-6 and TRBJ2-1, is GAGVSQSPRYKVTKRGQDVALRCDPISGHVSLYWYRQALGQGPEFLTYFNYEAQQDKSGLPNDRFSAERPEGSISTLTIQRTEQRDSAMYRCASSLRGRGSYNEQFFGPGTRLTVL.

The genes are TRBV4-1 and TRBJ2-1; 11 nucleotides line up with TRBD2. With V trimmed by 5 bases and J by 8 bases, 8 bases remained unmatched. Germline assignment: CDR1 MGHRA and CDR2 YSYEKL. The CDR3 runs to 15 residues. The CDR3 DNA follows: TGCGCCAGCAGCTACTTAGCGGGAGGGGGCGATGAGCAGTTCTTC. The encoded protein is CASSYLAGGGDEQFF.

V usage is TRBV7-6 and J usage is TRBJ2-7; a weak D match, TRBD2 (5 bases). The CDR3 has 13 amino acids. Germline CDR1 is SGHVS and CDR2 is FNYEAQ. Trimming pared 5 bases from V and 6 bases from J, leaving 14 bases between. CDR3 DNA sequence: TGTGCCAGCAGCATCGCGGGCAGTGGCGAGCAGTACTTC. Amino acids: CASSIAGSGEQYF.

The rearrangement uses TRBV27 and TRBJ2-7, with 7 bases matching TRBD2. This CDR3 contains 14 residues. CDR1 and CDR2 (germline): MNHEY, SMNVEV (reference sequence). After removal of 4 bases from V and 6 bases from J, the junction contained 9 bases not matched to a gene. CDR3: CASSSEGGGVEQYF. CDR3 nucleotides: TGTGCCAGCAGTTCGGAGGGTGGGGGGGTCGAGCAGTACTTC.

This clonotype was counted at least ten times. V gene TRBV7-9 combines with J gene TRBJ2-7, with TRBD2 identical over 14 bases. The germline CDR1 and CDR2 sequences are SEHNR and FQNEAQ (reference sequence). V dropped 5 bases and J dropped 5; count of bases not matched to a gene: 8. The CDR3 has 16 amino acids. Here the CDR3 reads CASSGTSGRRIDEQYF. In nucleotides, the CDR3 is TGTGCCAGCAGCGGGACTAGCGGGAGAAGGATCGACGAGCAGTACTTC.

The V call is TRBV19, the J call TRBJ2-1, with D perhaps assigned TRBD1 or TRBD2 (5 bases each). Trimming took 7 bases from V and 4 from J, leaving 23 bases between them. The CDR3 runs to 17 residues. Germline CDR1 and CDR2: LNHDA and SQIVND (reference sequence). CDR3 bases: TGTGCCAGTAATCCCGACTCGGGACGCCTAGAATACAATGAGCAGTTCTTC. Translated: CASNPDSGRLEYNEQFF.

This clonotype was observed at least ten times. The chain employs TRBV28 and TRBJ2-7; TRBD1 aligns across 7 bases. Losses at the gene ends were 3 bases for V and 3 bases for J; bases not matched to a gene: 14. The V gene's germline CDR1 is MDHEN and CDR2 SYDVKM. The length of the CDR3 is 17 residues. CDR3 protein: CASSFPSPGGSGYEQYF. CDR3 nucleotides: TGTGCCAGCAGTTTCCCAAGCCCAGGGGGATCTGGCTACGAGCAGTACTTC. The full variable domain, with the rest looked up from reference TRBV28 and TRBJ2-7, is DVKVTQSSRYLVKRTGEKVFLECVQDMDHENMFWYRQDPGLGLRLIYFSYDVKMKEKGDIPEGYSVSREKKERFSLILESASTNQTSMYLCASSFPSPGGSGYEQYFGPGTRLTVT.

The rearrangement uses TRBV14 and TRBJ2-7; the D gene is possibly TRBD1 (6 bases). The germline CDR1 and CDR2 sequences are SGHDN and FVKESK. The V end lost 4 bases, the J end lost 2 bases, and 15 bases lay between the germline ends. This CDR3 is built from 15 residues. In DNA form, the CDR3 reads TGTGCCAGCAGCCCCGACAGGCGACAAACCTACGAGCAGTACTTC. Protein product: CASSPDRRQTYEQYF.